These 32 T cell receptor beta chains were sequenced from one sample in a study of CXCR3-negative and CXCR3-positive naive CD8 T cells (dated by TCRdb to about 2019). What the work shows at the level of the full study, not this receptor alone: Compared with CXCR3-negative naive cells, CXCR3-positive naive cells had TRB CDR3s with higher hydrophobicity (lower Kidera factor 4), lower energy, and higher strength and volume indices.

Antigen specificity for these receptors is unknown. Sequenced on a NextSeq 550. The Human TCR Profiling Kit (MiLaboratory) was used to make UMI-labeled 5' RACE TRB cDNA libraries. TCRdb reprocessed the sequencing reads and holds a single record per CDR3 protein sequence, with no DNA. The sample's table lists a count of roughly 59,000 distinct CDR3 sequences. 0.71% of the sample goes to the ten largest clones. The sample was naive CXCR3+ CD8+ T cells from blood. The label giving this sample's cell subset or site can be read as: CD45RO-CCR7+CD27+CD95- naive CD8+ T cells expressing CXCR3 (TNR3+). Every receptor here comes from a human donor in good health. Some clones in this sample may be carry-over from other donors' samples.

J is TRBJ2-7 and V is TRBV6-6; TCRdb outputs TRBD1, but without DNA this stays unchecked. The CDR3 contains 13 residues. Germline V lookup: CDR1 MNHNY, CDR2 SVGAGI (reference sequence). CDR3 protein: CASDPGTPGEQYF.

This chain connects TRBV12-3 or TRBV12-4 to TRBJ1-1. The CDR3 is 12 residues long. Here the CDR3 reads CASRPWDTEAFF.

The CDR3 here is CSAWPYVVREGDEQFF. V usage is TRBV29-1 and J usage is TRBJ2-1; there is no DNA to check the TCRdb D call of TRBD2. The CDR3 contains 16 residues. The germline CDR1 and CDR2 sequences are SQVTM and ANQGSEA.

CDR3 sequence: CASSPFSGTGQGDEQYF. The chain links TRBV7-7 to TRBJ2-7; the D gene TCRdb calls, TRBD1, cannot be checked with no DNA. Per germline, CDR1 SSHAT and CDR2 FNYEAQ (reference sequence). The CDR3 consists of 17 residues.

The V gene is TRBV6-2 or TRBV6-3, the J gene TRBJ2-5. The CDR3 spans 11 residues. The V gene's germline CDR1 is MNHEY and CDR2 SVGEGT. The CDR3 sequence: CATLRSETQYF.

The chain has TRBV18 and TRBJ2-7. Germline CDR1 reads KGHSH; CDR2 reads LQKENI. The CDR3 runs to 16 residues. The CDR3 sequence is CASSPQRGVSSYEQYF.

The chain joins TRBV7-8 to TRBJ2-7. The CDR3 covers 14 residues. Germline V CDR1 and CDR2: SGHVS, FQNEAQ. The CDR3 is CASSLLHTSYEGYF.

This CDR3 is CASSQGSQPQHF. The chain recombines TRBV12-3 or TRBV12-4 with TRBJ1-5; TCRdb designates TRBD1, a call that cannot be tested without DNA. The CDR3 sequence is 12 residues long.

The chain combines TRBV6-5 with TRBJ2-7. The CDR3 has 13 residues. Germline values: CDR1 MNHEY, CDR2 SVGAGI. The chain's CDR3 is CASSLHPSYEQYF.

CDR3 in amino acids: CASHSPRTRAFSGGFF. The J gene is TRBJ1-1, the V gene TRBV6-5; TCRdb proposes TRBD1, but this gene call is untestable without DNA. CDR3 size: 16 residues. CDR1 is MNHEY, CDR2 SVGAGI, per germline.

The rearrangement links TRBV20-1 to TRBJ2-3. The CDR3 runs 14 residues. Germline CDR1 and CDR2: DFQATT and SNEGSKA (reference sequence). CDR3 amino acids: CSARVLLATDTQYF.

The chain employs TRBV12-3 or TRBV12-4 and TRBJ2-7; TCRdb reports TRBD2, a call that lacks DNA to check it against. The CDR3 consists of 14 residues. CDR3 loop: CASSFRTSFYEQYF.

The chain links TRBV7-7 to TRBJ1-4; TCRdb returns TRBD1, unconfirmable since there is no DNA. The CDR3 covers 15 residues. Germline loops: CDR1 SSHAT, CDR2 FNYEAQ (reference sequence). The CDR3 here is CASSTSPGTGEKLFF.

The chain links TRBV5-1 to TRBJ1-1. The CDR3 runs to 15 residues. The germline gives CDR1 SGHRS, CDR2 YFSETQ. Here the CDR3 reads CASSLALGMNTEAFF.

This CDR3 is CASSFSSTGTGELFF. J is TRBJ2-2 and V is TRBV12-3 or TRBV12-4; the TRBD2 assignment by TCRdb is unverifiable without DNA. The CDR3 extends over 15 amino acids.

The V gene is TRBV6-1, the J gene TRBJ2-1; TCRdb indicates TRBD1, and absent DNA this call remains unverified. Germline V gene sequence: CDR1 MNHNS, CDR2 SASEGT. The CDR3 extends over 14 amino acids. CDR3 sequence: CASSELGDRAKQFF.

The chain links TRBV5-5 to TRBJ2-3; TCRdb indicates TRBD2, and absent DNA this call remains unverified. The CDR3 loop spans 15 amino acids. Germline loops: CDR1 SGHKS, CDR2 YYEKEE (reference sequence). CDR3: CASSLTRGGGDTQYF. The complete variable domain, with remaining parts taken from reference TRBV5-5 and TRBJ2-3, reads DAGVTQSPTHLIKTRGQQVTLRCSPISGHKSVSWYQQVLGQGPQFIFQYYEKEERGRGNFPDRFSARQFPNYSSELNVNALLLGDSALYLCASSLTRGGGDTQYFGPGTRLTVL.

The chain carries TRBV6-5 and TRBJ2-7; TCRdb's D call of TRBD2 is untestable without DNA. Germline loops: CDR1 MNHEY, CDR2 SVGAGI. The CDR3 extends over 14 amino acids. The CDR3 region is CASSYDGTNYEQYF.

The chain carries TRBV20-1 and TRBJ2-1; TCRdb's D call, TRBD1, is unchecked because there is no DNA. The CDR3 runs 15 residues. The germline gives CDR1 DFQATT, CDR2 SNEGSKA (reference sequence). The CDR3 is CSARDQRARGDEQFF.

V is TRBV7-9 and J is TRBJ1-2; TCRdb gives TRBD1 as the D gene, but with no DNA this cannot be confirmed. Germline V gene lookup returns CDR1 SEHNR and CDR2 FQNEAQ (reference sequence). This CDR3 spans 16 amino acids. This CDR3 reads CASSLAPDIYLTGYTF. The whole variable domain, remainder taken from reference TRBV7-9 and TRBJ1-2, is DTGVSQNPRHKITKRGQNVTFRCDPISEHNRLYWYRQTLGQGPEFLTYFQNEAQLEKSRLLSDRFSAERPKGSFSTLEIQRTEQGDSAMYLCASSLAPDIYLTGYTFGSGTRLTVV.

This chain connects TRBV6-2 or TRBV6-3 to TRBJ2-1; TCRdb reports TRBD1, a call that lacks DNA to check it against. The CDR3 loop spans 15 amino acids. Per the germline V gene, CDR1 is MNHEY and CDR2 is SVGEGT. The CDR3 is CASSYHPGTGLGEFF.

The CDR3 sequence is CASSLTPAGASTDTQYF. J is TRBJ2-3 and V is TRBV7-3; the TCRdb call, TRBD1, lacks DNA for checking. CDR1 is SGHTA, CDR2 FQGTGA, per germline. The CDR3 contains 17 residues. Full variable domain (remainder filled in from reference TRBV7-3 and TRBJ2-3): GAGVSQTPSNKVTEKGKYVELRCDPISGHTALYWYRQSLGQGPEFLIYFQGTGAADDSGLPNDRFFAVRPEGSVSTLKIQRTERGDSAVYLCASSLTPAGASTDTQYFGPGTRLTVL.

The chain is built from TRBV3-1 and TRBJ2-2. CDR1 is LGHDT, CDR2 YNNKEL, per germline (reference sequence). This CDR3 region has 16 residues. The CDR3 region is CASSQGAEDLTGELFF.

The chain couples TRBV7-6 to TRBJ2-1; as DNA is missing, the TRBD1 call by TCRdb cannot be tested. This CDR3 spans 15 amino acids. CDR1 is SGHVS, CDR2 FNYEAQ, per germline. The CDR3 spells CASSARGGPYNEQFF.

The rearrangement uses TRBV5-1 and TRBJ2-7; without DNA, the TCRdb call of TRBD1 cannot be checked. The germline V gene has CDR1 SGHRS and CDR2 YFSETQ. The CDR3 runs 16 residues. This CDR3 reads CASSLGGPQVSYEQYF.

The rearrangement joins TRBV14 to TRBJ2-7. Germline CDR1 and CDR2: SGHDN and FVKESK. The CDR3 has 14 residues. The CDR3 sequence: CASSQGHLSYEQYF. The whole variable domain, filled in from reference TRBV14 and TRBJ2-7, reads EAGVTQFPSHSVIEKGQTVTLRCDPISGHDNLYWYRRVMGKEIKFLLHFVKESKQDESGMPNNRFLAERTGGTYSTLKVQPAELEDSGVYFCASSQGHLSYEQYFGPGTRLTVT.

The rearrangement uses TRBV7-9 and TRBJ2-5; the D call of TRBD1 rests on TCRdb alone, since no DNA is present to check it. Looked up from germline, CDR1 is SEHNR and CDR2 is FQNEAQ (reference sequence). The CDR3 length is 13 residues. The CDR3 region is CASSIRQEETQYF. Combining the CDR3 with reference TRBV7-9 and TRBJ2-5 gives the whole variable domain DTGVSQNPRHKITKRGQNVTFRCDPISEHNRLYWYRQTLGQGPEFLTYFQNEAQLEKSRLLSDRFSAERPKGSFSTLEIQRTEQGDSAMYLCASSIRQEETQYFGPGTRLLVL.

The gene calls are TRBV4-1 and TRBJ1-1. The germline V gene has CDR1 MGHRA and CDR2 YSYEKL. This CDR3 contains 13 residues. The chain's CDR3 is CASSRPAQTEAFF.

This chain links TRBV11-2 with TRBJ2-3; TCRdb's D call of TRBD1 is untestable without DNA. CDR3 size: 15 residues. Per germline, CDR1 SGHAT and CDR2 FQNNGV. The CDR3 loop reads CASSLVGPGTDTQYF.

V usage is TRBV14 and J usage is TRBJ2-1; with no DNA, the TCRdb D assignment of TRBD1 cannot be verified. Germline V gives CDR1 SGHDN, CDR2 FVKESK. The CDR3 consists of 16 residues. CDR3 residues: CASSQVLGTGYNEQFF.

V usage is TRBV7-6 and J usage is TRBJ2-7; TCRdb reports TRBD1, a call that lacks DNA to check it against. Per the germline V gene, CDR1 is SGHVS and CDR2 is FNYEAQ. The CDR3 consists of 16 residues. The CDR3: CASSSGRQEFTYEQYF.

The V gene is TRBV5-5, the J gene TRBJ2-1. Per germline, CDR1 SGHKS and CDR2 YYEKEE (reference sequence). The CDR3 runs to 16 residues. The CDR3 reads CASSSTLASSYNEQFF.